Following are 21 T cell receptor beta chains from one sample sequenced in a study of post-analysis software for immune sequencing data. General study points: In patients, TRBV5-6, TRBV5-1 and TRBV20-1 belonged to roughly 5 TRBV segments found more frequently than in controls.

These TCRs are of unknown antigen specificity. Libraries were made from TCR beta cDNA, and they carried unique molecular identifiers. Via MiXCR, TCRdb re-called the PCR reads, giving one row per CDR3 protein. The sample shows 750,000 to 950,000 distinct CDR3 sequences, around 45% of them seen only once. The sequenced sample consisted of blood. The receptor source for this set is a girl aged 10-17 years with multiple sclerosis.

The chain has TRBV20-1 and TRBJ2-7; TRBD2 matches at 7 bases. V lost 6 bases, J lost 2 bases, and 10 bases stayed unmatched. The germline gives CDR1 DFQATT, CDR2 SNEGSKA (reference sequence). The CDR3 contains 14 residues. CDR3 coding DNA: TGCAGTGCCAGGGAAGCGGGATCCACCTACGAGCAGTACTTC. As protein: CSAREAGSTYEQYF.

This clonotype was picked up many times. This sequence joins TRBV5-1 and TRBJ2-1; the match to TRBD2 covers 9 bases. The CDR3 is made up of 16 amino acids. The junction had 5 bases not matched to a gene; V was cut back by 4 bases and J by 0 bases. Germline-derived CDR1 and CDR2 are SGHRS and YFSETQ. The CDR3 region has the DNA TGCGCCAGCAGCGATCTTAGCGGGAGCTCCTACAATGAGCAGTTCTTC. Its translation is CASSDLSGSSYNEQFF. The full variable domain, completed using reference TRBV5-1 and TRBJ2-1, is KAGVTQTPRYLIKTRGQQVTLSCSPISGHRSVSWYQQTPGQGLQFLFEYFSETQRNKGNFPGRFSGRQFSNSRSEMNVSTLELGDSALYLCASSDLSGSSYNEQFFGPGTRLTVL.

The table lists this clonotype with a few counts. Here the CDR3 DNA reads TGCAGTGCTGAAAAAAACCCGGGGAACTCCTACGAGCAGTACTTC. It translates to CSAEKNPGNSYEQYF. V and J are TRBV20-1 and TRBJ2-7, with D maybe TRBD2 (5 bases). The CDR3 contains 15 residues. From germline, CDR1 is DFQATT and CDR2 SNEGSKA (reference sequence). Trimming left V 5 bases short and J 0 bases short, with 17 bases between.

The chain recombines TRBV18 with TRBJ2-7; the match to TRBD1 covers 8 bases. Germline CDR1 is KGHSH and CDR2 is LQKENI. The V gene end was trimmed by 0 bases and the J gene end by 5 bases; junction bases not matched to a gene: 6. The CDR3 spans 15 residues. The CDR3 DNA follows: TGTGCCAGCTCACCACCGAGACAGGGGTTCCACGAGCAGTACTTC. It translates to CASSPPRQGFHEQYF.

This sequence joins TRBV3-1 and TRBJ2-5; D is uncertain. This CDR3 has 15 residues. The V end was cut by 0 bases, the J end by 5 bases, with 13 bases between. Germline V CDR1 and CDR2: LGHDT, YNNKEL (reference sequence). The CDR3 loop is CASSQDLAVLETQYF. In DNA, the CDR3 is TGTGCCAGCAGCCAAGACTTAGCTGTGCTGGAGACCCAGTACTTC.

In nucleotides, the CDR3 is TGTGCCAGCAGTTTGAGGCTAGCGGGAGAGGTTGAGCAGTTCTTC. This codes for CASSLRLAGEVEQFF. The chain recombines TRBV12-3 or TRBV12-4 with TRBJ2-1, with TRBD2 matching over 10 bases. This CDR3 contains 15 residues. J was trimmed by 9 bases and V by 3 bases; bases with no gene match: 8.

In the case of this clonotype: A much larger clone differs by one base, so this may be a read error. The V and J genes are TRBV7-2 and TRBJ2-5; tentatively, D is TRBD1 or TRBD2 (5 bases each). V dropped 2 bases and J dropped 4 bases, with 14 bases sitting between them. Per germline, CDR1 SGHTA and CDR2 FQGNSA. The CDR3 length is 15 residues. CDR3 in amino acids: CASSLIRDGLETQYF. The DNA of the CDR3 is TGTGCCAGCAGCTTAATACGGGACGGTTTAGAGACCCAGTACTTC.

CDR3 region: CSARAQGSPASGFSYNEQFF. The CDR3 DNA is TGCAGTGCTAGGGCCCAGGGAAGCCCAGCTAGCGGGTTCTCCTACAATGAGCAGTTCTTC. The rearrangement uses TRBV20-1 and TRBJ2-1; 8 nucleotides align to TRBD2. Germline V gene lookup returns CDR1 DFQATT and CDR2 SNEGSKA (reference sequence). CDR3 length equals 20 residues. V trimming: 3 bases; J trimming: 0 bases; junction bases outside the gene matches: 19.

The chain employs TRBV29-1 and TRBJ1-1, with TRBD1 as a possible D gene (6 bases). Germline CDR1 reads SQVTM; CDR2 reads ANQGSEA. The CDR3 loop spans 14 amino acids. Trimming cost V 6 bases and J 0 bases, with 14 bases left between them. The CDR3 coding sequence is TGCAGCGTACCCGAGGGGGTTATGAACACTGAAGCTTTCTTT. As protein: CSVPEGVMNTEAFF.

The J gene is TRBJ2-7, the V gene TRBV5-1, with TRBD1 matching over 8 bases. The CDR3 runs 15 residues. V lost 4 bases, J lost 6 bases, and 12 bases stayed unmatched. The V gene's germline CDR1 is SGHRS and CDR2 YFSETQ. The CDR3 nucleotides are TGCGCCAGCAGCCGATATAACCAGGGGGCGGGCGAGCAGTACTTC. Amino acid sequence: CASSRYNQGAGEQYF.

The genes are TRBV12-3 or TRBV12-4 and TRBJ2-6, with TRBD2 as a possible D gene (6 bases). With 6 bases removed from V and 1 base from J, the gap between germline ends came to 13 bases. The CDR3 sequence is 16 residues long. This chain's CDR3 is CASRGEDRSGANVLTF. CDR3 sequence (DNA): TGTGCCAGCAGGGGGGAGGACCGATCTGGGGCCAACGTCCTGACTTTC.

This rearrangement joins TRBV20-1 to TRBJ1-1; D not certain. Trimming stripped 5 bases from V and 1 base from J, with 11 bases between. Germline CDR1 is DFQATT and CDR2 is SNEGSKA (reference sequence). CDR3 size: 13 residues. Written as DNA, the CDR3 is TGCAGTGCTTACCGGGAGACGAACACTGAAGCTTTCTTT. The encoded protein is CSAYRETNTEAFF.

This clonotype was recorded a few times. V is TRBV6-1 and J is TRBJ1-2; TRBD1 agrees at 8 bases. This CDR3 has 15 residues. The V gene's germline CDR1 is MNHNS and CDR2 SASEGT. The junction had 6 bases not matched to a gene; V was cut back by 3 bases and J by 3 bases. CDR3 residues: CASSERDRSYYGYTF. As DNA, the CDR3 is TGTGCCAGCAGTGAGAGGGACAGGTCGTACTATGGCTACACCTTC.

The chain joins TRBV11-2 to TRBJ2-6, with 11 bases matching TRBD2. The CDR3 contains 18 residues. Per germline, CDR1 SGHAT and CDR2 FQNNGV. The junction had 2 bases not matched to a gene; V was cut back by 1 base and J by 0 bases. CDR3 sequence: CASSLGLAGNSGANVLTF. The CDR3, as DNA: TGTGCCAGCAGCTTAGGACTAGCGGGGAACTCTGGGGCCAACGTCCTGACTTTC.

This clonotype has only a few counts. DNA of the CDR3: TGTGCCAGCAGCTTGGGGGCAGGACAGCCCCAGCATTTT. As protein: CASSLGAGQPQHF. The chain employs TRBV7-6 and TRBJ1-5; D might be TRBD1 (6 bases). Germline CDR1 reads SGHVS; CDR2 reads FNYEAQ. This CDR3 is 13 amino acids long. V was clipped by 3 bases and J by 7 bases, with 10 bases between them.

This clonotype was seen a handful of times. V usage is TRBV20-1 and J usage is TRBJ2-1; TRBD2 matches at 10 bases. With 5 bases clipped from V and 4 bases from J, the junction kept 11 bases outside the gene matches. Germline CDR1 is DFQATT and CDR2 is SNEGSKA (reference sequence). The CDR3 is 16 amino acids. The CDR3, as DNA: TGCAGTGCTGACCGGGCAGCGGGAGGGAAATACAATGAGCAGTTCTTC. Translated: CSADRAAGGKYNEQFF.

At least ten counts were recorded for this clonotype. V is TRBV29-1 and J is TRBJ1-1, with 10 nucleotides matching TRBD1. CDR3 length: 14 amino acids. Trimming cost V 7 bases and J 1 base; bases outside gene matches: 6. Germline V lookup: CDR1 SQVTM, CDR2 ANQGSEA. As DNA, the CDR3 is TGCAGCGGCCGGAGGGACAGGGGGAACACTGAAGCTTTCTTT. Translated, it gives CSGRRDRGNTEAFF.

A single count supports this clonotype. The J gene is TRBJ2-3, the V gene TRBV29-1; TRBD2 might be the D (5 bases). V was trimmed by 6 bases and J by 6 bases, leaving 16 bases between them. The CDR3 covers 13 residues. Germline V gives CDR1 SQVTM, CDR2 ANQGSEA. CDR3 sequence: CSVDGPPGDTQYF. The DNA for the CDR3 is TGCAGCGTGGACGGGCCACCGGGGGATACGCAGTATTTT.

This clonotype was detected only a few times. J is TRBJ1-2 and V is TRBV6-5; TRBD1 matches 7 bases. Germline values: CDR1 MNHEY, CDR2 SVGAGI. The CDR3 runs 16 residues. With V trimmed by 5 bases and J by 4 bases, 13 bases remained unmatched. CDR3 protein: CASSRDSPSPSYGYTF. The CDR3 coding sequence is TGTGCCAGCAGTCGGGACAGTCCCTCCCCAAGCTATGGCTACACCTTC.

This chain connects TRBV7-9 to TRBJ1-2; D remains ambiguous. V gave up 3 bases and J gave up 6 bases, with 14 bases separating them. The CDR3 totals 14 residues. The germline V gene has CDR1 SEHNR and CDR2 FQNEAQ (reference sequence). CDR3 coding DNA: TGTGCCAGCAGCTTCCTTCGTCTTGACGATGGCTACACCTTC. This encodes CASSFLRLDDGYTF.

Comment on this clonotype: A junction boundary mismatches the germline segment, possibly from a read error. This chain joins TRBV11-2 and TRBJ2-6; TRBD1 agrees at 8 bases. CDR3 length equals 16 residues. Germline V lookup: CDR1 SGHAT, CDR2 FQNNGV. For the CDR3, the DNA is TGTGCTAGCAGCGCAGTCAGGGGGCTCGGGGCCAACGTCCTGACTTTC. The encoded protein is CASSAVRGLGANVLTF.